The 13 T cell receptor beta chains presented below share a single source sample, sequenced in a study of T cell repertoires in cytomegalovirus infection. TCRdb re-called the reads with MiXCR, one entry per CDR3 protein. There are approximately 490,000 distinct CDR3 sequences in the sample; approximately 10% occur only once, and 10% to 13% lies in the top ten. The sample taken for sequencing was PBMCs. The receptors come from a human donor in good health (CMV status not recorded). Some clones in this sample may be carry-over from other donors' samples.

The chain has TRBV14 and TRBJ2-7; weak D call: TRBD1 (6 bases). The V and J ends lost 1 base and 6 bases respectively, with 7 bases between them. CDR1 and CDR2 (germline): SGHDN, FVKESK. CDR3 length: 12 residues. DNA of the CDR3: TGTGCCAGCAGCCAAGCAGGGGTCGAGCAGTACTTC. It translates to CASSQAGVEQYF. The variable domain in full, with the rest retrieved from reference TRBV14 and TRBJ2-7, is EAGVTQFPSHSVIEKGQTVTLRCDPISGHDNLYWYRRVMGKEIKFLLHFVKESKQDESGMPNNRFLAERTGGTYSTLKVQPAELEDSGVYFCASSQAGVEQYFGPGTRLTVT.

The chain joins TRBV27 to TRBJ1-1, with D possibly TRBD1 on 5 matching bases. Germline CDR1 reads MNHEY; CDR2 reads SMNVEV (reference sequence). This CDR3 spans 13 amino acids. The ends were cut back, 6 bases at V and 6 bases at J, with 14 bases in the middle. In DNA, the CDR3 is TGTGCCAGCAGGGGGCATGGGGACCCTGAAGCTTTCTTT. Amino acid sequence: CASRGHGDPEAFF.

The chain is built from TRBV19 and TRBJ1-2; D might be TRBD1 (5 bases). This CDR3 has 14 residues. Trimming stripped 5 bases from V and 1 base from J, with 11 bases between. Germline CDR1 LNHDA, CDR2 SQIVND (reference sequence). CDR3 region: CASSGRANNYGYTF. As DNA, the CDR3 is TGTGCCAGTAGTGGCAGGGCAAATAACTATGGCTACACCTTC.

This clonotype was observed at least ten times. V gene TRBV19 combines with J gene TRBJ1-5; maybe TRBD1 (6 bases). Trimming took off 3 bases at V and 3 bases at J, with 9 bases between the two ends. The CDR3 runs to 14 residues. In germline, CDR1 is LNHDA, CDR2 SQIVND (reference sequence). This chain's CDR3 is CASSIRDINQPQHF. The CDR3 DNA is TGTGCCAGTAGTATCCGGGACATCAATCAGCCCCAGCATTTT.

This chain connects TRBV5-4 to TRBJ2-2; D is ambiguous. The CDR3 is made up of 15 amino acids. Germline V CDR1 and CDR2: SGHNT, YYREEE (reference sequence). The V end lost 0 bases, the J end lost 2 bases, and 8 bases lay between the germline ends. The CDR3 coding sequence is TGTGCCAGCAGCTTGGGGGCGACAAACACCGGGGAGCTGTTTTTT. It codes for CASSLGATNTGELFF.

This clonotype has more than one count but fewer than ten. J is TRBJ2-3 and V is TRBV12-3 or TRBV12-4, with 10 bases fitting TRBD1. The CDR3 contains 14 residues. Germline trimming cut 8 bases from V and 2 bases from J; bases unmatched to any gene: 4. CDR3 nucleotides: TGTGCCAGCCGGGGACAGGGGCTCACAGATACGCAGTATTTT. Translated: CASRGQGLTDTQYF.

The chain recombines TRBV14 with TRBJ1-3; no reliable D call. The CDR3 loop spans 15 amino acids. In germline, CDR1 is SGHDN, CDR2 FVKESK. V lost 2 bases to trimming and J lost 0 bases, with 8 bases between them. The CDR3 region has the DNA TGTGCCAGCAGCCAAAGATGGGGCTCTGGAAACACCATATATTTT. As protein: CASSQRWGSGNTIYF. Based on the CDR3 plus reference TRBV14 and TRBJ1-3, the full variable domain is EAGVTQFPSHSVIEKGQTVTLRCDPISGHDNLYWYRRVMGKEIKFLLHFVKESKQDESGMPNNRFLAERTGGTYSTLKVQPAELEDSGVYFCASSQRWGSGNTIYFGEGSWLTVV.

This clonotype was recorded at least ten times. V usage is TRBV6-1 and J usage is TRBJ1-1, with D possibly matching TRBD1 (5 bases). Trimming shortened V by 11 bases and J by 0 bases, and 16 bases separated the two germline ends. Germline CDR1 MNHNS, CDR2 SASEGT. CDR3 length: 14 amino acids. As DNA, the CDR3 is TGTGCCTGCCTCTGGGAGGGACTGAACACTGAAGCTTTCTTT. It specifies CACLWEGLNTEAFF.

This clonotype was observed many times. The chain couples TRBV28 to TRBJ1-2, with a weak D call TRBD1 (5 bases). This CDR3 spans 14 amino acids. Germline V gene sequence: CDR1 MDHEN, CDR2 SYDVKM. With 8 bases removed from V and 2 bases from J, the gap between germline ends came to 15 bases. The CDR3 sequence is CASSKYRQNYGYTF. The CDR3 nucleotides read TGTGCCAGCTCCAAATACAGACAGAACTATGGCTACACCTTC.

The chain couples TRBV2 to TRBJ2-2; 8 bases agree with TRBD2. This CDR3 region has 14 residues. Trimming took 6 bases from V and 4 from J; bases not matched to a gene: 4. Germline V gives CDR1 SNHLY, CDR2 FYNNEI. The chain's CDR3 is CASRAGTSTGELFF. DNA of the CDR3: TGTGCCAGCAGGGCCGGGACTAGCACCGGGGAGCTGTTTTTT.

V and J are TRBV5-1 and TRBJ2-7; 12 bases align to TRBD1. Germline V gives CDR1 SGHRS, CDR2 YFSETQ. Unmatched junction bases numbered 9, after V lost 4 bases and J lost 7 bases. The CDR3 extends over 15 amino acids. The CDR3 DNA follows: TGCGCCAGCAGCGGCCCGGGACAGGGGGCGAGGGAGCAGTACTTC. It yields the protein CASSGPGQGAREQYF.

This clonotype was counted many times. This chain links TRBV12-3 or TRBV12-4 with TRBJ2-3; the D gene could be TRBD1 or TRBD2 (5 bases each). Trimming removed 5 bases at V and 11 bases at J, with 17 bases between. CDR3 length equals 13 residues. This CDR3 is CASSGGIPTEQYF. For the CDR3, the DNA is TGTGCCAGCAGTGGGGGTATTCCTACGGAGCAGTATTTT.

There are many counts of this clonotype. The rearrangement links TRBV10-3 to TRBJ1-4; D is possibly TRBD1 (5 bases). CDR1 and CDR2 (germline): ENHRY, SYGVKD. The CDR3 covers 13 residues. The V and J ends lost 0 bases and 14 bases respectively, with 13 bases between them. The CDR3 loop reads CAISESEFQGLFF. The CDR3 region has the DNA TGTGCCATCAGTGAGTCGGAGTTCCAGGGTCTGTTTTTT.